This T cell receptor (delta chain) comes out of a study of delta chains in infants with herpesvirus infections (dated by TCRdb to about 2023). About the investigation overall: The study prospectively followed a Ugandan infant birth cohort from birth to characterize gammadelta T cell responses to primary cytomegalovirus (CMV) infection. The study searched for a public fetal Vdelta1/Vgamma8 gammadelta TCR clonotype in infants who acquired CMV infection after birth. Infant blood samples fell into approximate age groups of 1.5, 4, 8 and 12 months. The previously published Belgian fetal and cord blood gammadelta TCR data were not generated in this cohort and were added only for comparison. gammadelta TCRs were sequenced from PBMC of about 19 CMV-infected infants (one congenitally infected) and under 10 CMV-uninfected infants with enough sample available. General conclusions and limits of the study: The public clonotype was found only at the first time point after infection and was absent in uninfected infants and in those infected after 120 days. In CMV-uninfected infants, the public clonotype might still exist at levels below the detection limit. Limitations noted by the authors included a small sample size and a lack of race- or environment-matched controls, because nearly all Ugandans acquire CMV before adulthood. Of approximately 17 CMV-infected infants, several carried the public Vdelta1 clonotype: three infants infected postnatally before 120 days of age and the congenitally infected infant. Public-clonotype frequency among Vdelta1 cells appeared to correlate inversely with age at infection and decayed rapidly, seemingly not persisting beyond two to three months.

Pregnant women receiving prenatal care in Kampala, Uganda, were recruited, and the infants of these women were enrolled, with documentation of maternal HIV status required. Home visits to families took place weekly, and collection of infant clinical information, oral swabs and peripheral blood began at 6 weeks of age and was repeated every 4 months after that. Blood was collected in heparin tubes, and PBMC were isolated by Ficoll-Paque density gradient centrifugation and cryopreserved. Inclusive of the bounding cysteine and phenylalanine, the CDR3 is 18 residues long. Only the CDR3 portion is preserved as DNA: 54 bases, with reading frame beginning at the first base. The V end gives up 2 bases and the J end 4 bases, leaving 15 bases in the junction not matched to a gene. CDR1 is given as TSWWSYY and CDR2 as QGS, both from the germline V gene. As to this clone: The specificity of this receptor is unknown. It may be a read error: a sequence one base away is much more abundant.

Receptor amplification or capture employed RT-PCR. To generate TCR cDNA, PBMC RNA underwent reverse transcription with SuperScript II using gamma-chain- and delta-chain-specific primers. Purification of cDNA was performed with AMPure XP beads, after which the cDNA was amplified and indexed with Illumina adapters by means of the Nextera XT Index Kit. Sequencing of gammadelta TCR libraries was carried out on an Illumina MiSeq using a V2 300-cycle kit. The original pipeline was this. Using MiXCR v2.1.12, CDR3 sequences were assembled, and reads were mapped onto D, J and V genes obtained from GenBank. VDJtools v1.2.1 was used to perform repertoire analyses of the CDR3 clonotypes. Via CATT, TCRdb reprocessed the public reads, and rows with identical DNA were then joined. None of the V and J calls come from the authors' own analysis; TCRdb made them. Within this sample are 700 or so delta-chain clones, with 12% of them counted one time only. Less than 25% of the sample is taken by the ten largest.

The TCR was taken from a human donor who was a Ugandan infant, either HIV-exposed or HIV-unexposed (not recorded which). The sequencing here drew on peripheral blood, taken at time point 2 of longitudinal follow-up. This receptor chain uses TRDV1 and TRDJ1; a stretch of 8 junction bases matches TRDD3. Here is the DNA: TGTGCTCTTGGGGAAGTCCCCCGGACTGGGGGGACCCGCGATAAACTCATCTTT. Its coded protein is CALGEVPRTGGTRDKLIF.